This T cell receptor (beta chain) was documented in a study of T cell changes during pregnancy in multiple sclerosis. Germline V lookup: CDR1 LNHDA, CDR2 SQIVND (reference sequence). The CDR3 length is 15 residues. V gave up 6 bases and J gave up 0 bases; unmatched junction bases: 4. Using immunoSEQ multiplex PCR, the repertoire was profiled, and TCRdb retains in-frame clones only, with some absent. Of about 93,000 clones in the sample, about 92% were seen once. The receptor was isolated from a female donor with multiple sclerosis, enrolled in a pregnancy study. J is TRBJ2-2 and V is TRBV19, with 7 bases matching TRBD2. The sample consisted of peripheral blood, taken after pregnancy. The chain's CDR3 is CASRQRGSNTGELFF. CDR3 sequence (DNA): TGTGCCAGTAGGCAGCGGGGATCGAACACCGGGGAGCTGTTTTTT.